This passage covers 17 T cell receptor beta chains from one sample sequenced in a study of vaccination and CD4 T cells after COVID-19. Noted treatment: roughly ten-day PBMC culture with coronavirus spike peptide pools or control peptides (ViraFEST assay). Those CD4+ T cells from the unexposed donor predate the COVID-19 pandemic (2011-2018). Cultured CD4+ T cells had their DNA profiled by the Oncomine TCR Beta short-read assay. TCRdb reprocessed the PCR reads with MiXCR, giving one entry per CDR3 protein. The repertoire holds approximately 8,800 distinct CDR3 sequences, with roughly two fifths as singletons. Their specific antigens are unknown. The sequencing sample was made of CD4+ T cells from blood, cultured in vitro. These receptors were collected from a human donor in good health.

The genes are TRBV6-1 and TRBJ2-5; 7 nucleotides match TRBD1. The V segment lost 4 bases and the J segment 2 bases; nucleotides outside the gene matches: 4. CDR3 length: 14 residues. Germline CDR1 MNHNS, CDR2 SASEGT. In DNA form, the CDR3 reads TGTGCCAGCAGTGCGGGACAGTGGCAAGAGACCCAGTACTTC. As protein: CASSAGQWQETQYF.

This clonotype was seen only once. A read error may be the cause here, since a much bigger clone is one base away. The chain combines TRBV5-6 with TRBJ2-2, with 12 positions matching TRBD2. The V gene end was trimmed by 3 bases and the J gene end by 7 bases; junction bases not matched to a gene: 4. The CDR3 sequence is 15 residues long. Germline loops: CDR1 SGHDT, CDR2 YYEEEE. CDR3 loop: CASSWRLAGVGELFF. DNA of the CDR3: TGTGCCAGCAGCTGGAGACTAGCGGGGGTCGGGGAGCTGTTTTTT.

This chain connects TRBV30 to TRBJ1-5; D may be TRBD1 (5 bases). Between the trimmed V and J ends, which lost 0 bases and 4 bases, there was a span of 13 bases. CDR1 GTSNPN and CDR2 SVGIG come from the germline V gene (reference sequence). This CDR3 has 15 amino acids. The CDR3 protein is CAWSVSGAANQPQHF. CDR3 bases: TGTGCCTGGAGTGTATCCGGGGCGGCAAATCAGCCCCAGCATTTT.

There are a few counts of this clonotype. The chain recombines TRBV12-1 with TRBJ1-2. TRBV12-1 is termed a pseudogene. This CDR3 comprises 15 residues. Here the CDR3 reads CASSFAHMVVDGYTF. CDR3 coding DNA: TGTGCCAGCAGCTTTGCGCATATGGTTGTCGACGGCTACACCTTC.

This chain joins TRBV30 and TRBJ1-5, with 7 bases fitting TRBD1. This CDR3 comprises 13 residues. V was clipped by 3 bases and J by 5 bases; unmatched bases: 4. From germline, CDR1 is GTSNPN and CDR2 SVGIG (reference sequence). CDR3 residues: CAWSDGTDQPQHF. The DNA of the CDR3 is TGTGCCTGGAGCGACGGGACAGATCAGCCCCAGCATTTT.

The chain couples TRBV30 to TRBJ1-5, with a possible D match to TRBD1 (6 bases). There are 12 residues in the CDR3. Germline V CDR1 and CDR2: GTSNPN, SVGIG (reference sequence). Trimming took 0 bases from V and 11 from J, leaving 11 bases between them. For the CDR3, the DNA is TGTGCCTGGAGTGTAGGGGGAATGGCCCAGCATTTT. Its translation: CAWSVGGMAQHF.

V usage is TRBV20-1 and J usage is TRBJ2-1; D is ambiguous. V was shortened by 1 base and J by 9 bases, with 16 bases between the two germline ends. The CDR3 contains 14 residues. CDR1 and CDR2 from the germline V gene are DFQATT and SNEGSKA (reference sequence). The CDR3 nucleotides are TGCAGTGCTAGAGTAGGAGTTTTTCCCCCTGAGCAGTTCTTC. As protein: CSARVGVFPPEQFF.

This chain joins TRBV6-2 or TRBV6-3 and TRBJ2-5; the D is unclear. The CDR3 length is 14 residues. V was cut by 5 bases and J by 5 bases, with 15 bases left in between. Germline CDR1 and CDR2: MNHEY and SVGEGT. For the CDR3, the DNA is TGTGCCAGCAGTCGACATTCCGCCCGTGAGACCCAGTACTTC. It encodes CASSRHSARETQYF.

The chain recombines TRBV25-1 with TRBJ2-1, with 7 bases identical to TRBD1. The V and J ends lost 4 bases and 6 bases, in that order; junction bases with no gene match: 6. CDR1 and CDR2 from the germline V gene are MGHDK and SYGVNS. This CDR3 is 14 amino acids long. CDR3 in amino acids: CASSGLGGRNEQFF. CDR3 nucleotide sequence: TGTGCCAGCAGTGGGTTAGGGGGCCGCAATGAGCAGTTCTTC.

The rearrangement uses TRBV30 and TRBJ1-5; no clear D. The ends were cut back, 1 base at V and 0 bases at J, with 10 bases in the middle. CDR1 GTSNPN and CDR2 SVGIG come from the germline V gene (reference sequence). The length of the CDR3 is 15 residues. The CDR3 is CAWSAEGSSNQPQHF. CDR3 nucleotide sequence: TGTGCCTGGAGTGCGGAGGGCAGTAGCAATCAGCCCCAGCATTTT.

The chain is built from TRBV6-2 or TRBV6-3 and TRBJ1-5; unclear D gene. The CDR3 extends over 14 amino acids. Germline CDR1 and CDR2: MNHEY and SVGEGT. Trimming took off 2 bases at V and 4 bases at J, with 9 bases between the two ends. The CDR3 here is CASSYQEENQPQHF. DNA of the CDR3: TGTGCCAGCAGTTACCAGGAGGAAAATCAGCCCCAGCATTTT.

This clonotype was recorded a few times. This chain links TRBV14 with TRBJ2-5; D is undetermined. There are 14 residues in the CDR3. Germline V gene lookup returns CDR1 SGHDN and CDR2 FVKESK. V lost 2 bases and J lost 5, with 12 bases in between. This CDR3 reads CASSQSWVGETQYF. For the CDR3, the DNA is TGTGCCAGCAGCCAAAGCTGGGTGGGGGAGACCCAGTACTTC.

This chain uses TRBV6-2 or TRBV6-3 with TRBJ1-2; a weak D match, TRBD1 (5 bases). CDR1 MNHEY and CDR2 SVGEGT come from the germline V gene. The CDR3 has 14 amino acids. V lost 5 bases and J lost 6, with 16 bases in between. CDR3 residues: CASSLTQSQDGYTF. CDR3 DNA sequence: TGTGCCAGCAGTCTGACCCAGTCACAGGATGGCTACACCTTC.

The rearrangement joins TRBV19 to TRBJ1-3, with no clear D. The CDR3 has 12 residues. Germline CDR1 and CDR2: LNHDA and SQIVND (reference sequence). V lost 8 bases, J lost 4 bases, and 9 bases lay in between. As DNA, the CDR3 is TGTGCCAGTTCGCCCTCCGGAAACACCATATATTTT. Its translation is CASSPSGNTIYF.

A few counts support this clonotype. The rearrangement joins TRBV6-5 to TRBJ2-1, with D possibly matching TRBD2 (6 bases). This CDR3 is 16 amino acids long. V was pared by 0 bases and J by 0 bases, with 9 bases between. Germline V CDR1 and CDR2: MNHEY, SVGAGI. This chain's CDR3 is CASSYSGGTSYNEQFF. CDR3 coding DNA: TGTGCCAGCAGTTACTCGGGGGGAACCTCCTACAATGAGCAGTTCTTC.

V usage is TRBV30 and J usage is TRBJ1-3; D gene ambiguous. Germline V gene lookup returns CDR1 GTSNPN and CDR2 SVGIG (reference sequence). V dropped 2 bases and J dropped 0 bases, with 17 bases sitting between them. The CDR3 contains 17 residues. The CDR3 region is CAWSTSRMRSSGNTIYF. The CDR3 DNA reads TGTGCCTGGAGTACATCCAGGATGAGGAGCTCTGGAAACACCATATATTTT.

This CDR3 reads CSARTEQGYQPQHF. The CDR3 nucleotides are TGCAGTGCTCGAACCGAACAGGGGTATCAGCCCCAGCATTTT. The chain carries TRBV20-1 and TRBJ1-5, with TRBD1 matching over 7 bases. CDR3 length: 14 amino acids. From germline, CDR1 is DFQATT and CDR2 SNEGSKA (reference sequence). V dropped 5 bases and J dropped 5; count of bases not matched to a gene: 9.